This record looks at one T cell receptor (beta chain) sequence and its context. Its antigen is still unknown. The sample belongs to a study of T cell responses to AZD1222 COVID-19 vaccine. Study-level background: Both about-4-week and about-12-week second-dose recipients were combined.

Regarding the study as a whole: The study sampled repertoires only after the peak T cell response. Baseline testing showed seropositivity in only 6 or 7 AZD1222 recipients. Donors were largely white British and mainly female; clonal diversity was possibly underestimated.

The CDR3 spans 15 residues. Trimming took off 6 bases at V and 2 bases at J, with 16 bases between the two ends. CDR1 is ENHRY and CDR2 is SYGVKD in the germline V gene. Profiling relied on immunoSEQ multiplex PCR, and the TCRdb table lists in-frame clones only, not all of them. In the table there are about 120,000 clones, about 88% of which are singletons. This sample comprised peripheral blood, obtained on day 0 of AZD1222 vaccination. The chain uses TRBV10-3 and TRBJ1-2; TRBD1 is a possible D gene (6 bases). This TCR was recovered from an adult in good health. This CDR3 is CAISSGQLANYGYTF. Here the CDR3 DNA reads TGTGCCATCAGCTCCGGACAGCTAGCGAACTATGGCTACACCTTC.